These 28 T cell receptor beta chains originate from one sample sequenced in a study of blood T cells in healthy people across ages (dated by TCRdb to about 2015). Libraries came from 5' RACE. The instrument was an Illumina HiSeq 2500. A second PCR of roughly 6 to 12 cycles was performed with a sample-barcoded 5' primer and a J-beta primer mix. In-frame beta chains were kept once TCRdb had trimmed the public reads at Q25 with fastp and called clones with MiXCR. Each record represents a unique CDR3 protein, reported with the most common genes and DNA among its rows. For this sample there are 1.4 million or so distinct CDR3 sequences; approximately 43% appear just once. In total, the top ten clones hold more than 4% of the sample. Sequencing was performed on blood. The receptors stem from a woman aged 18 to 35 in good health.

This clonotype occurred a few times. The chain's CDR3 is CSVIRTYHPGAYF. The CDR3 bases are TGCAGCGTCATCCGGACGTACCATCCCGGGGCGTACTTC. The chain links TRBV29-1 to TRBJ2-5; D could derive from TRBD1 or TRBD2 (5 bases each). Germline CDR1 and CDR2: SQVTM and ANQGSEA. This CDR3 region has 13 residues. The V gene lost 6 bases and the J gene lost 13 bases, with 24 bases spanning the gap.

In this sample, this clonotype turned up a few times. This chain connects TRBV27 to TRBJ1-6, with a possible D match to TRBD1 (5 bases). The germline V gene has CDR1 MNHEY and CDR2 SMNVEV (reference sequence). V lost 4 bases and J 0 bases, leaving 19 bases between the germline ends. This CDR3 contains 19 residues. CDR3 sequence: CASSSPASGLSSYNSPLHF. CDR3 DNA: TGTGCCAGCAGTTCGCCCGCGTCAGGGCTTAGCTCCTATAATTCACCCCTCCACTTT.

The chain is built from TRBV14 and TRBJ1-2; D remains unclear. CDR1 and CDR2 (germline): SGHDN, FVKESK. V dropped 0 bases and J dropped 9 bases, with 11 bases sitting between them. CDR3 size: 13 residues. DNA of the CDR3: TGTGCCAGCAGCCAAGAACCCGGCCTCCGCTACACCTTC. It yields the protein CASSQEPGLRYTF.

This clonotype turned up a few times. The rearrangement joins TRBV4-2 to TRBJ2-7, with 7 bases lining up with TRBD2. V gave up 1 base and J gave up 3 bases; unmatched junction bases: 3. The CDR3 is made up of 14 amino acids. The germline gives CDR1 LGHNA, CDR2 YNFKEQ. This chain's CDR3 is CASSQAGGGYEQYF. The DNA of the CDR3 is TGTGCCAGCAGCCAAGCGGGAGGAGGCTACGAGCAGTACTTC.

This clonotype was detected a few times. The V and J genes are TRBV6-5 and TRBJ2-7, with D possibly being TRBD1 (5 bases). From germline, CDR1 is MNHEY and CDR2 SVGAGI. V lost 2 bases to trimming and J lost 3 bases, with 14 bases between them. This CDR3 spans 15 amino acids. CDR3 sequence (DNA): TGTGCCAGCAGTTACGGAAAAGGGGCCGACTACGAGCAGTACTTC. This gives the protein CASSYGKGADYEQYF.

V usage is TRBV6-5 and J usage is TRBJ2-1; 11 nucleotides agree with TRBD2. CDR3 length: 15 residues. Germline-derived CDR1 and CDR2 are MNHEY and SVGAGI. Losses at the gene ends were 1 base for V and 6 bases for J; bases not matched to a gene: 2. This chain's CDR3 is CASSYFLAGGNEQFF. The CDR3 DNA sequence: TGTGCCAGCAGTTACTTCCTAGCGGGAGGCAATGAGCAGTTCTTC.

This clonotype was recorded once. Since a much larger clone is just one base distant, this may be a read error. The CDR3 DNA sequence: TGTGCCCGCGAGGGAGAGGGGAAAGAAGAACTGTTTTTT. Amino acid sequence: CAREGEGKEELFF. This chain uses TRBV30 with TRBJ1-4; possibly TRBD1 for D (5 bases). In germline, CDR1 is GTSNPN, CDR2 SVGIG (reference sequence). The V and J ends lost 8 bases and 12 bases respectively, with 22 bases between them. This CDR3 has 13 amino acids. Variable domain in full (rest from reference TRBV30 and TRBJ1-4): SQTIHQWPATLVQPVGSPLSLECTVEGTSNPNLYWYRQAAGRGLQLLFYSVGIGQISSEVPQNLSASRPQDRQFILSSKKLLLSDSGFYLCAREGEGKEELFFGSGTQLSVL.

This clonotype was observed a handful of times. The chain couples TRBV12-3 or TRBV12-4 to TRBJ1-4; no firm D call. Trimming stripped 2 bases from V and 0 bases from J, with 10 bases between. The CDR3 totals 16 residues. The CDR3 DNA reads as TGTGCCAGCAGTTTATCTACAAGAACAACTAATGAAAAACTGTTTTTT. As protein: CASSLSTRTTNEKLFF.

This chain connects TRBV15 to TRBJ1-6; D gene ambiguous. Trimming removed 5 bases from V and 8 bases from J, with 19 bases in between. CDR3 size: 16 residues. Per germline, CDR1 LNHNV and CDR2 YYDKDF (reference sequence). CDR3 sequence: CATSRTLGRRDSPLHF. The DNA for the CDR3 is TGTGCCACCAGCCGAACCCTAGGGAGGAGGGATTCACCCCTCCACTTT. The complete variable domain, with remaining parts taken from reference TRBV15 and TRBJ1-6, reads DAMVIQNPRYQVTQFGKPVTLSCSQTLNHNVMYWYQQKSSQAPKLLFHYYDKDFNNEADTPDNFQSRRPNTSFCFLDIRSPGLGDTAMYLCATSRTLGRRDSPLHFGNGTRLTVT.

In its sample, this clonotype was seen a few times. The chain couples TRBV4-1 to TRBJ2-2; D uncertain. CDR3 length: 16 amino acids. V was shortened by 3 bases and J by 0 bases, with 11 bases between the two germline ends. CDR1 and CDR2 (germline): MGHRA, YSYEKL. The CDR3 here is CASSHDFNPNTGELFF. DNA for the CDR3: TGCGCCAGCAGCCACGACTTCAACCCGAACACCGGGGAGCTGTTTTTT.

Only a few counts were recorded for this clonotype. J is TRBJ2-1 and V is TRBV14; 11 nucleotides line up with TRBD2. This CDR3 has 15 residues. Germline values: CDR1 SGHDN, CDR2 FVKESK. V shed 2 bases, J shed 7 bases, and the junction held 4 bases outside the gene matches. The CDR3 DNA reads as TGTGCCAGCAGCCAAAAACTAGCGGGAGCAAATGAGCAGTTCTTC. It is translated as CASSQKLAGANEQFF.

The rearrangement joins TRBV28 to TRBJ2-1; D tentatively fits TRBD1 or TRBD2 (6 bases each). V was pared by 3 bases and J by 0 bases, with 12 bases between. Germline values: CDR1 MDHEN, CDR2 SYDVKM. The CDR3 runs to 16 residues. The DNA of the CDR3 is TGTGCCAGCAGTTTTACTAGGGGGGCCTCCTACAATGAGCAGTTCTTC. Translating gives CASSFTRGASYNEQFF.

The chain employs TRBV20-1 and TRBJ2-1, with 8 nucleotides matching TRBD2. The DNA end is a closer match to TRBJ2-7, so the J assignment may be wrong. CDR3 size: 15 residues. In germline, CDR1 is DFQATT, CDR2 SNEGSKA (reference sequence). In DNA, the CDR3 is TGCAGTGCCGCCGCCCTAGCGGGCTCCTACAATGAGCAGTACTTC. It translates to CSAAALAGSYNEQYF.

The sample holds a few counts of this clonotype. The chain joins TRBV20-1 to TRBJ2-2, with D perhaps matching TRBD1 or TRBD2 (5 bases each). Germline V gene sequence: CDR1 DFQATT, CDR2 SNEGSKA (reference sequence). Trimming pared 0 bases from V and 5 bases from J, leaving 16 bases between. There are 16 residues in the CDR3. This CDR3 reads CSARDSAAGRTGELFF. The CDR3 bases are TGCAGTGCTAGAGATAGCGCGGCAGGGCGGACCGGGGAGCTGTTTTTT.

This clonotype was picked up one time. The rearrangement uses TRBV29-1 and TRBJ1-4; D possibly corresponds to TRBD1 (5 bases). Deletions cut 5 bases from V and 5 bases from J, with 12 bases between. This CDR3 region has 13 residues. Germline CDR1 is SQVTM and CDR2 is ANQGSEA. This CDR3 reads CSVREGPNEKLFF. CDR3 bases: TGCAGCGTTAGGGAGGGACCCAATGAAAAACTGTTTTTT.

V gene TRBV7-3 combines with J gene TRBJ1-4; D unresolved. Trimming cost V 6 bases and J 8 bases, with 16 bases left between them. The germline V gene encodes CDR1 SGHTA and CDR2 FQGTGA. There are 14 residues in the CDR3. CDR3 residues: CASRFWESWEKLFF. The CDR3 region has the DNA TGTGCCAGCAGGTTTTGGGAGTCGTGGGAAAAACTGTTTTTT.

This clonotype showed up just a few times. The chain couples TRBV5-1 to TRBJ1-2, with 8 bases aligning to TRBD1. The length of the CDR3 is 16 residues. Germline-derived CDR1 and CDR2 are SGHRS and YFSETQ. Trimming took 4 bases from V and 2 from J; bases not matched to a gene: 10. CDR3 coding DNA: TGCGCCAGCAGCCGGACAGGGTCTTCTTCCAACTATGGCTACACCTTC. Translated, it gives CASSRTGSSSNYGYTF.

The gene calls are TRBV6-5 and TRBJ2-7; D possibly matches TRBD1 or TRBD2 (5 bases each). Looked up from germline, CDR1 is MNHEY and CDR2 is SVGAGI. The CDR3 consists of 14 residues. Between the trimmed V and J ends, which lost 11 bases and 0 bases, there was a span of 17 bases. The CDR3 DNA reads TGTGCCGTGGGACCCAGCGGCGACTCCTACGAGCAGTACTTC. Translated, it gives CAVGPSGDSYEQYF.

This chain connects TRBV29-1 to TRBJ2-5; 12 positions match TRBD1. The end of the DNA aligns better with TRBJ2-7, so the J call may be wrong. The CDR3 is 14 residues long. Per germline, CDR1 SQVTM and CDR2 ANQGSEA. CDR3 in amino acids: CSVRGQGASYEQYF. CDR3 DNA sequence: TGCAGCGTTAGGGGACAGGGGGCTTCATACGAGCAGTACTTC.

This clonotype turned up a few times. The V call is TRBV28, the J call TRBJ2-1; no clear D. Trimming stripped 2 bases from V and 4 bases from J, with 12 bases between. The CDR3 is 15 amino acids. From germline, CDR1 is MDHEN and CDR2 SYDVKM. The CDR3: CASSLEALDYNEQFF. The DNA for the CDR3 is TGTGCCAGCAGTTTAGAGGCGCTTGATTACAATGAGCAGTTCTTC.

V gene TRBV12-3 or TRBV12-4 combines with J gene TRBJ2-4, with D possibly being TRBD1 (6 bases). With the DNA end fitting TRBJ2-7 better, the J assignment may be wrong. The CDR3 totals 14 residues. The CDR3 region is CASSLGRGMAEQYF. CDR3 nucleotides: TGTGCCAGCAGTTTAGGTAGGGGGATGGCCGAGCAGTACTTC.

This sequence joins TRBV19 and TRBJ2-1; 10 nucleotides align to TRBD1. Per the germline V gene, CDR1 is LNHDA and CDR2 is SQIVND (reference sequence). The CDR3 covers 13 residues. Trimming removed 9 bases from V and 7 bases from J; junction bases left unmatched: 6. For the CDR3, the DNA is TGTGCCAGCCGACAGGGGGCGATAAATGAGCAGTTCTTC. Translation: CASRQGAINEQFF.

V usage is TRBV12-3 or TRBV12-4 and J usage is TRBJ2-2, with 7 bases lining up with TRBD1. V was pared by 3 bases and J by 1 base, with 5 bases of the junction left unmatched. There are 16 residues in the CDR3. In DNA, the CDR3 is TGTGCCAGCAGTTTCAACACAGGGGTGAACACCGGGGAGCTGTTTTTT. This sequence encodes CASSFNTGVNTGELFF.

This chain connects TRBV3-1 to TRBJ1-5; maybe TRBD1 (5 bases). Germline lookup yields CDR1 LGHDT and CDR2 YNNKEL (reference sequence). The CDR3 is 14 amino acids. The V and J ends lost 2 bases and 4 bases respectively, with 9 bases between them. CDR3 DNA sequence: TGTGCCAGCAGCCAACCAGGGCCTAATCAGCCCCAGCATTTT. Translation: CASSQPGPNQPQHF.

The chain uses TRBV27 and TRBJ2-6; D uncertain. Trimming took 5 bases from V and 6 from J, leaving 17 bases between them. Germline assignment: CDR1 MNHEY and CDR2 SMNVEV (reference sequence). This CDR3 is 16 amino acids long. CDR3 residues: CASSSPLKKKANVLTF. The CDR3 region has the DNA TGTGCCAGCAGTAGCCCCCTTAAGAAAAAGGCCAACGTCCTGACTTTC.

V and J are TRBV18 and TRBJ1-4; the D is unclear. The CDR3 loop spans 12 amino acids. Germline assignment: CDR1 KGHSH and CDR2 LQKENI. The V end lost 2 bases, the J end lost 8 bases, and 6 bases lay between the germline ends. In nucleotides, the CDR3 is TGTGCCAGCTCACCAGGAGCCGAAAAACTGTTTTTT. Amino acid sequence: CASSPGAEKLFF.

V gene TRBV2 combines with J gene TRBJ1-4; 11 nucleotides line up with TRBD1. V lost 11 bases to trimming and J lost 8 bases; unmatched junction nucleotides: 16. The CDR3 contains 16 residues. The germline gives CDR1 SNHLY, CDR2 FYNNEI. The CDR3 reads CAGKSGTGGNEEKLFF. In nucleotides, the CDR3 is TGTGCCGGCAAATCCGGGACAGGGGGGAACGAGGAAAAACTGTTTTTT.

This clonotype was observed at least ten times. This rearrangement joins TRBV3-1 to TRBJ2-3; 9 bases align to TRBD2. Germline loops: CDR1 LGHDT, CDR2 YNNKEL (reference sequence). Germline trimming cut 0 bases from V and 4 bases from J; bases unmatched to any gene: 5. This CDR3 is 16 amino acids long. CDR3 sequence: CASSQEGTSPPDTQYF. The CDR3 DNA reads as TGTGCCAGCAGCCAAGAAGGGACTAGCCCCCCAGATACGCAGTATTTT.